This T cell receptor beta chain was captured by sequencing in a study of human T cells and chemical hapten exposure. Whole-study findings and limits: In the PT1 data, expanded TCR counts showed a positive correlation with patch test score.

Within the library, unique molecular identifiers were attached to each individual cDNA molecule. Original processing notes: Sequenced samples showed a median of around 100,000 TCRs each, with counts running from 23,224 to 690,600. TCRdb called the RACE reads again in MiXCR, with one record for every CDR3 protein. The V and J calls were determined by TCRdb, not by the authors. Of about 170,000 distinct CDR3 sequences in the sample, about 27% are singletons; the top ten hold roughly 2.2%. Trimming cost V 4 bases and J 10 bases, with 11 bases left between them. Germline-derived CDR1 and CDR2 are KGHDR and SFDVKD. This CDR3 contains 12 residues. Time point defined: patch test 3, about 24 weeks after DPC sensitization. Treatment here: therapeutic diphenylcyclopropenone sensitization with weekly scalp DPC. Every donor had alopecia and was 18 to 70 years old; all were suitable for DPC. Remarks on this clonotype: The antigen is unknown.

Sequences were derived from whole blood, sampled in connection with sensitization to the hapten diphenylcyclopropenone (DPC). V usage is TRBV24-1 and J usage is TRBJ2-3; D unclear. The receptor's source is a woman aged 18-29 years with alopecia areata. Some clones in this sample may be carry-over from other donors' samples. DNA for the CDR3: TGTGCCACCAGTGAACTACAAGAGCCGCAGTATTTT. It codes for CATSELQEPQYF.